The 15 T cell receptor beta chains given below trace back to one sample, sequenced in a study of OX40 agonist ivuxolimab in advanced cancers. Method: immunoSEQ multiplex PCR; TCRdb's copy keeps in-frame clones and lacks some. The data show 25,000 to 40,000 clones, under 95% seen once. The sample consisted of CD4+ or CD8+ T cells sorted from blood, taken in a trial of the OX40 agonist ivuxolimab. The receptors come from an adult with an advanced solid tumor such as melanoma, head and neck, liver or kidney cancer.

A note on this clone: The germline gene is not matched at one end of the junction; a read error may be the cause. The genes are TRBV18 and TRBJ2-7; D is undetermined. In germline, CDR1 is KGHSH, CDR2 LQKENI. This CDR3 is built from 14 residues. The CDR3 DNA sequence: TGTGCCAGCTCGGTGGACCCCTCGGGCTACGGGCAGTACTTC. Amino acids: CASSVDPSGYGQYF.

The rearrangement joins TRBV4-2 to TRBJ1-2; TRBD1 is a possible D gene (6 bases). V dropped 4 bases and J dropped 3 bases, with 9 bases sitting between them. Germline lookup yields CDR1 LGHNA and CDR2 YNFKEQ. The CDR3 runs 13 residues. CDR3 sequence reads: CASSPGVYYGYTF. CDR3 sequence (DNA): TGTGCCAGCAGCCCAGGGGTTTACTATGGCTACACCTTC.

This clone appeared once. The V and J genes are TRBV5-1 and TRBJ1-6, with TRBD1 matching 7 bases. The germline gives CDR1 SGHRS, CDR2 YFSETQ. CDR3 length equals 19 residues. With V trimmed by 4 bases and J by 0 bases, 13 bases remained unmatched. The CDR3 DNA reads as TGCGCCAGCAGCAGGGGGACAGACTATTCGAGCTCCTATAATTCACCCCTCCACTTT. Translated, it gives CASSRGTDYSSSYNSPLHF.

V is TRBV19 and J is TRBJ2-7; D is possibly TRBD1 or TRBD2 (5 bases each). This CDR3 is built from 17 residues. Germline-derived CDR1 and CDR2 are LNHDA and SQIVND (reference sequence). The V gene lost 4 bases and the J gene lost 0 bases, with 19 bases spanning the gap. CDR3 DNA sequence: TGTGCCAGTAGTACCCACGGGACCGTCCAGAGCTCCTACGAGCAGTACTTC. Translating gives CASSTHGTVQSSYEQYF.

This rearrangement joins TRBV9 to TRBJ1-5, with TRBD1 as a possible D gene (5 bases). Per germline, CDR1 SGDLS and CDR2 YYNGEE. The V end lost 2 bases, the J end lost 4 bases, and 13 bases lay between the germline ends. CDR3 size: 15 residues. The CDR3 region has the DNA TGTGCCAGCAGCGTTGAGGGGCTAGGGAATCAGCCCCAGCATTTT. This gives the protein CASSVEGLGNQPQHF.

The CDR3, as DNA: TGTGCCAGCAGCCCAGGACAGGGAGGGAGGGGCTACACCTTC. It encodes CASSPGQGGRGYTF. V is TRBV7-6 and J is TRBJ1-2, with 8 bases matching TRBD1. This CDR3 is built from 14 residues. Germline V gene sequence: CDR1 SGHVS, CDR2 FNYEAQ. Trimming at V came to 5 bases and at J to 8 bases, leaving 10 bases not matched to a gene.

This chain connects TRBV13 to TRBJ1-1; D is perhaps TRBD1 (6 bases). CDR1 is PRHDT and CDR2 is FYEKMQ in the germline V gene (reference sequence). Trimming left V 8 bases short and J 2 bases short, with 18 bases between. This CDR3 is 15 amino acids long. This CDR3 reads CASLEAGDINTEAFF. Here the CDR3 DNA reads TGTGCCAGCCTAGAAGCCGGGGACATCAACACTGAAGCTTTCTTT.

This CDR3 reads CASSVVGRAGETQYF. CDR3 in DNA: TGTGCCAGCAGCGTAGTAGGGCGAGCGGGAGAGACCCAGTACTTC. V gene TRBV9 combines with J gene TRBJ2-5; tentatively, D is TRBD2 (6 bases). Per germline, CDR1 SGDLS and CDR2 YYNGEE. V was cut by 0 bases and J by 4 bases, with 13 bases left in between. The CDR3 totals 15 residues.

This rearrangement joins TRBV6-5 to TRBJ2-7; the match to TRBD1 covers 10 bases. The V gene end was trimmed by 0 bases and the J gene end by 4 bases; junction bases not matched to a gene: 3. From germline, CDR1 is MNHEY and CDR2 SVGAGI. The CDR3 length is 15 residues. The CDR3 nucleotides are TGTGCCAGCAGTTACTCCGACAGGGGGCTGTACGAGCAGTACTTC. Translating gives CASSYSDRGLYEQYF.

The chain is built from TRBV27 and TRBJ2-7; D is undetermined. The ends were cut back, 3 bases at V and 0 bases at J, with 9 bases in the middle. This CDR3 is 14 amino acids long. Germline CDR1 and CDR2: MNHEY and SMNVEV (reference sequence). The CDR3 is CASSFYRASYEQYF. The CDR3 DNA sequence: TGTGCCAGCAGTTTCTATCGGGCCTCCTACGAGCAGTACTTC.

The rearrangement joins TRBV6-6 to TRBJ1-4, with D perhaps TRBD1 (5 bases). The CDR3 totals 16 residues. Trimming took 5 bases from V and 1 from J, leaving 14 bases between them. CDR1 MNHNY and CDR2 SVGAGI come from the germline V gene (reference sequence). The CDR3: CASSNPPGETNEKLFF. CDR3 DNA: TGTGCCAGCAGTAATCCCCCGGGGGAAACTAATGAAAAACTGTTTTTT.

To note about this clone: A read error may account for a junction end that differs from germline. V usage is TRBV7-2 and J usage is TRBJ2-1; TRBD1 might be the D (7 bases). This CDR3 comprises 15 residues. From germline, CDR1 is SGHTA and CDR2 FQGNSA. CDR3 in DNA: TGTGCCAGCAGCTTAGGGGCAGGGGGAGGCAATGAGCAATTCTTC. This sequence encodes CASSLGAGGGNEQFF.

The V gene is TRBV4-1, the J gene TRBJ1-2; the D is unclear. The CDR3 sequence is 15 residues long. V lost 2 bases and J lost 2, with 12 bases in between. Germline V CDR1 and CDR2: MGHRA, YSYEKL. The CDR3 here is CASSQSWTGNYGYTF. CDR3 bases: TGCGCCAGCAGCCAATCCTGGACGGGAAACTATGGCTACACCTTC.

This chain connects TRBV7-8 to TRBJ2-1, with TRBD2 matching 10 bases. The germline gives CDR1 SGHVS, CDR2 FQNEAQ. The CDR3 runs to 17 residues. V shed 5 bases and J 10 bases; nucleotides not matched to a gene: 17. CDR3 nucleotides: TGTGCCAGCAGCCCTATTATAGCGGGGGGACACCAGGAGGAGCAGTTCTTC. Amino acid sequence: CASSPIIAGGHQEEQFF.

This chain connects TRBV6-1 to TRBJ2-2; 10 nucleotides agree with TRBD1. CDR1 and CDR2 from the germline V gene are MNHNS and SASEGT. The CDR3 runs to 14 residues. The CDR3 DNA follows: TGTGCTATTATCTACCCCGGGACAGGGGAGGAGCTGTTTTTT. Encoded protein: CAIIYPGTGEELFF.